The 18 T cell receptor beta chains presented below share a single source sample, sequenced in a study of blood T cell repertoires in COVID-19. Here immunoSEQ multiplex PCR was the method, and the copy in TCRdb shows in-frame clones only, minus some. The repertoire holds approximately 280,000 clones, with around 89% as singletons. Sequenced: peripheral blood. The receptors originated from a man in his forties with acute or convalescent COVID-19.

CDR3 sequence: CASSPNTGNGYTF. The CDR3 DNA is TGTGCCAGCAGCCCCAACACAGGGAACGGCTACACCTTC. The chain recombines TRBV14 with TRBJ1-2; TRBD1 is a possible D gene (6 bases). The CDR3 is made up of 13 amino acids. Germline assignment: CDR1 SGHDN and CDR2 FVKESK. V lost 4 bases and J 8 bases, leaving 14 bases between the germline ends.

This sequence joins TRBV28 and TRBJ1-1, with 9 bases that match TRBD1. V gave up 5 bases and J gave up 1 base; unmatched junction bases: 5. Germline lookup yields CDR1 MDHEN and CDR2 SYDVKM. The CDR3 has 15 residues. The CDR3 DNA follows: TGTGCCAGCAGTACAGGGGGCAGGGGGAACACTGAAGCTTTCTTT. This encodes CASSTGGRGNTEAFF.

This clone was found once. The DNA of the CDR3 is TGTGCCAGCAGTTCCTACCCGACAGACACCGGGGAGCTGTTTTTT. Translated, it gives CASSSYPTDTGELFF. The rearrangement uses TRBV6-5 and TRBJ2-2, with a weak D call TRBD1 (5 bases). Germline-derived CDR1 and CDR2 are MNHEY and SVGAGI. Trimming stripped 4 bases from V and 3 bases from J, with 12 bases between. This CDR3 is built from 15 residues.

The chain is built from TRBV6-1 and TRBJ1-2; 7 bases agree with TRBD1. Germline V gives CDR1 MNHNS, CDR2 SASEGT. The CDR3 is made up of 14 amino acids. V was clipped by 0 bases and J by 8 bases; unmatched bases: 6. The CDR3 DNA reads TGTGCCAGCAGTGAAGCAGCGACAGGGAGCGGCTACACCTTC. Translating it yields CASSEAATGSGYTF.

CDR3 nucleotide sequence: TGTGCCAGCAGTTACTCCACGGACAGGAACACTGAAGCTTTCTTT. Its protein product is CASSYSTDRNTEAFF. The gene calls are TRBV6-5 and TRBJ1-1; maybe TRBD1 (6 bases). The CDR3 extends over 15 amino acids. With 0 bases removed from V and 1 base from J, the gap between germline ends came to 9 bases. Germline V lookup: CDR1 MNHEY, CDR2 SVGAGI.

The V gene is TRBV25-1, the J gene TRBJ1-1; D gene unclear. CDR1 and CDR2 from the germline V gene are MGHDK and SYGVNS. Between the trimmed V and J ends, which lost 2 bases and 4 bases, there was a span of 8 bases. The CDR3 is made up of 13 amino acids. The CDR3 sequence: CASSEHTGTEAFF. For the CDR3, the DNA is TGTGCCAGCAGTGAACATACGGGCACTGAAGCTTTCTTT.

The rearrangement links TRBV5-1 to TRBJ1-4, with D maybe TRBD1 (6 bases). CDR1 and CDR2 from the germline V gene are SGHRS and YFSETQ. The CDR3 consists of 18 residues. V was cut by 1 base and J by 3 bases, with 19 bases left in between. The CDR3, as DNA: TGCGCCAGCAGCTTGACGGGGGGGGCCGTCATCCCTAATGAAAAACTGTTTTTT. This sequence encodes CASSLTGGAVIPNEKLFF.

The J gene is TRBJ1-2, the V gene TRBV10-3, with 7 bases matching TRBD1. The germline V gene has CDR1 ENHRY and CDR2 SYGVKD. The V segment lost 1 base and the J segment 5 bases; nucleotides outside the gene matches: 7. There are 15 residues in the CDR3. The CDR3 reads CAISEYRDRSYGYTF. The CDR3 region has the DNA TGTGCCATCAGTGAGTACCGGGACAGATCTTATGGCTACACCTTC.

This chain joins TRBV2 and TRBJ1-1; possibly TRBD1 for D (5 bases). CDR1 is SNHLY, CDR2 FYNNEI, per germline. This CDR3 is 16 amino acids long. V dropped 0 bases and J dropped 4 bases, with 15 bases sitting between them. Written as DNA, the CDR3 is TGTGCCAGCAGTGAAGCGCCGTGGGGGGAGGGCACTGAAGCTTTCTTT. Its protein is CASSEAPWGEGTEAFF.

The rearrangement joins TRBV19 to TRBJ2-2; D is perhaps TRBD2 (5 bases). V was cut by 2 bases and J by 2 bases, with 12 bases left in between. This CDR3 has 16 amino acids. CDR1 is LNHDA and CDR2 is SQIVND in the germline V gene (reference sequence). Here the CDR3 DNA reads TGTGCCAGTAGTATACAAAGCGGAGGAAACACCGGGGAGCTGTTTTTT. Translation: CASSIQSGGNTGELFF.

The chain uses TRBV12-5 and TRBJ1-4; 11 positions agree with TRBD1. This CDR3 is 17 amino acids long. Germline V CDR1 and CDR2: LGHNT, FRNRAP. V lost 2 bases, J lost 5 bases, and 7 bases stayed unmatched. The chain's CDR3 is CASGLLGQGAPNEKLFF. The CDR3 region has the DNA TGTGCTAGTGGTTTGCTCGGACAGGGGGCTCCAAATGAAAAACTGTTTTTT. Variable domain in full (rest from reference TRBV12-5 and TRBJ1-4): DARVTQTPRHKVTEMGQEVTMRCQPILGHNTVFWYRQTMMQGLELLAYFRNRAPLDDSGMPKDRFSAEMPDATLATLKIQPSEPRDSAVYFCASGLLGQGAPNEKLFFGSGTQLSVL.

This clone was seen just once. This sequence joins TRBV4-1 and TRBJ1-5; D unresolved. The CDR3 loop spans 14 amino acids. Germline CDR1 and CDR2: MGHRA and YSYEKL. The V gene lost 8 bases and the J gene lost 2 bases, with 13 bases spanning the gap. CDR3 coding DNA: TGCGCCAGCGCCCGTGCTCGAGGCAATCAGCCCCAGCATTTT. Translating gives CASARARGNQPQHF.

As for this clone: Other DNA sequences in the same sample also yield this CDR3. The V and J genes are TRBV12-3 or TRBV12-4 and TRBJ1-5, with D tentatively TRBD1 (5 bases). V lost 5 bases to trimming and J lost 4 bases, with 9 bases between them. This CDR3 contains 13 residues. The CDR3 sequence: CASSRQGNQPQHF. The CDR3 DNA reads TGTGCCAGCAGTCGTCAGGGAAATCAGCCCCAGCATTTT.

This chain links TRBV30 with TRBJ2-7, with 7 bases fitting TRBD1. The V segment lost 5 bases and the J segment 3 bases; nucleotides outside the gene matches: 7. Germline V gene data show CDR1 as GTSNPN and CDR2 as SVGIG (reference sequence). This CDR3 has 13 amino acids. The CDR3 DNA reads TGTGCCTGGGGAACAGGGGTCGGCTACGAGCAGTACTTC. This gives the protein CAWGTGVGYEQYF. The entire variable domain, with the rest obtained from reference TRBV30 and TRBJ2-7, is as follows: SQTIHQWPATLVQPVGSPLSLECTVEGTSNPNLYWYRQAAGRGLQLLFYSVGIGQISSEVPQNLSASRPQDRQFILSSKKLLLSDSGFYLCAWGTGVGYEQYFGPGTRLTVT.

The V and J genes are TRBV6-1 and TRBJ2-1; D is uncertain. The CDR3 is made up of 13 amino acids. Trimming removed 1 base from V and 4 bases from J, with 5 bases in between. From germline, CDR1 is MNHNS and CDR2 SASEGT. The CDR3 nucleotides are TGTGCCAGCAGTGAAGGTTTATACAATGAGCAGTTCTTC. It is translated as CASSEGLYNEQFF.

The genes are TRBV30 and TRBJ2-2; 10 bases are a match to TRBD1. CDR1 and CDR2 from the germline V gene are GTSNPN and SVGIG (reference sequence). Germline trimming cut 8 bases from V and 3 bases from J; bases unmatched to any gene: 6. The CDR3 sequence is 14 residues long. The CDR3 reads CATDRGQDTGELFF. The CDR3, as DNA: TGTGCCACCGACAGGGGGCAAGACACCGGGGAGCTGTTTTTT. Complete variable domain (other parts from reference TRBV30 and TRBJ2-2): SQTIHQWPATLVQPVGSPLSLECTVEGTSNPNLYWYRQAAGRGLQLLFYSVGIGQISSEVPQNLSASRPQDRQFILSSKKLLLSDSGFYLCATDRGQDTGELFFGEGSRLTVL.

In this sample, this clone turned up a few times. The chain joins TRBV2 to TRBJ1-4; tentatively, D is TRBD1 (6 bases). The CDR3 covers 19 residues. Trimming pared 6 bases from V and 0 bases from J, leaving 23 bases between. From germline, CDR1 is SNHLY and CDR2 FYNNEI. CDR3 nucleotides: TGTGCCAGCAGCGCCCAGGGCAGGGGAATGGTGGCAACTAATGAAAAACTGTTTTTT. It translates to CASSAQGRGMVATNEKLFF.

The chain couples TRBV5-1 to TRBJ1-1; the D gene is possibly TRBD1 (6 bases). The V gene's germline CDR1 is SGHRS and CDR2 YFSETQ. The ends were cut back, 4 bases at V and 5 bases at J, with 12 bases in the middle. This CDR3 has 13 residues. This CDR3 reads CASSRTGPTEAFF. CDR3 DNA: TGCGCCAGCAGCCGAACAGGGCCTACTGAAGCTTTCTTT.